This TCR beta chain was recovered during a study of a mutant IDH1 vaccine in newly diagnosed glioma. Germline loops: CDR1 SGHRS, CDR2 YFSETQ. The CDR3 loop spans 16 amino acids. V trimming: 4 bases; J trimming: 7 bases; junction bases outside the gene matches: 8. Sequenced by immunoSEQ multiplex PCR; TCRdb stores in-frame clones only, minus some. Among about 52,000 clones listed, roughly 72% were seen once. Remarks on this clone: Antigen unknown.

This sample's time point: week 47, end of study. Every single dose of the vaccine, 300 ug of mutant IDH1 20-mer peptide, came with topical imiquimod. This chain links TRBV5-1 with TRBJ2-2; 12 positions agree with TRBD2. The origin of this receptor is a woman in her thirties or forties with glioma. Some clones in this sample may be carry-over from other donors' samples. The input for sequencing was PBMCs, taken from a glioma patient whose treatment included an IDH1 peptide vaccine. The DNA for the CDR3 is TGCGCCAGCAGCAGAACTAGCGGGGGGACGTACGGGGAGCTGTTTTTT. As protein: CASSRTSGGTYGELFF. Full variable domain (missing parts from reference TRBV5-1 and TRBJ2-2): KAGVTQTPRYLIKTRGQQVTLSCSPISGHRSVSWYQQTPGQGLQFLFEYFSETQRNKGNFPGRFSGRQFSNSRSEMNVSTLELGDSALYLCASSRTSGGTYGELFFGEGSRLTVL.